Listed below are T cell receptor beta chains from one sample, sequenced in a study of shared clonotypes between healthy human individuals. Using immunoSEQ multiplex PCR, the repertoire was profiled, and TCRdb retains in-frame clones only, with some absent. The repertoire holds over 2,000,000 clones, with roughly 95% as singletons. The specimen was naive CD8+ T cells from PBMCs. The source is a man younger than 35 in good health. Some clones in this sample may be carry-over from other donors' samples. Both conserved end residues are part of each CDR3. D genes are given only for firm matches. Only part of the rows carry a size: once, few, many, or a class if the clone is expanded.

J gene	V gene	D gene	clone size	CDR3 protein	CDR3 DNA
TRBJ2-2	TRBV27	TRBD1	-	CASSTGTGSAGELFF	TGTGCCAGCAGTACCGGGACAGGGTCCGCCGGGGAGCTGTTTTTT
TRBJ2-1	TRBV7-2	TRBD1	-	CASTHRDSVYNEQFF	TGTGCCAGTACCCACCGGGACAGCGTATACAATGAGCAGTTCTTC
TRBJ1-2	TRBV19	TRBD1	-	CASSPDRGIYGYTF	TGTGCCAGTAGCCCGGACAGGGGAATCTATGGCTACACCTTC
TRBJ1-2	TRBV7-9	-	-	CASSLDSGKIRDYGYTF	TGTGCCAGCAGCTTAGATTCAGGGAAAATTAGAGACTATGGCTACACCTTC
TRBJ2-2	TRBV29-1	-	-	CSGGGYGELFF	TGCAGCGGCGGAGGGTACGGGGAGCTGTTTTTT
TRBJ1-2	TRBV28	-	-	CASKKRTTNYGYTF	TGTGCCAGCAAAAAACGGACCACCAACTATGGCTACACCTTC
TRBJ1-5	TRBV9	-	-	CASSGGQSNQPQHF	TGTGCCAGCAGCGGCGGACAGAGCAATCAGCCCCAGCATTTT
TRBJ2-2	TRBV27	TRBD2	-	CASSFRPGLAGVTHLRDTGELFF	TGTGCCAGCAGTTTTAGGCCGGGACTAGCGGGAGTTACCCATTTAAGAGACACCGGGGAGCTGTTTTTT
TRBJ2-7	TRBV27	-	once	CASSLGRGRTYEQYF	TGTGCCAGCAGTTTAGGCAGGGGACGCACCTACGAGCAGTACTTC
TRBJ2-3	TRBV19	-	-	CASSILPALVGTDTQYF	TGTGCCAGTAGTATTCTTCCAGCCCTCGTAGGCACAGATACGCAGTATTTT
TRBJ2-1	TRBV29-1	TRBD2	-	CSVSSGRANNEQFF	TGCAGCGTATCTAGCGGGAGGGCGAACAATGAGCAGTTCTTC
TRBJ1-2	TRBV6-5	-	-	CASSWARGGYGYTF	TGTGCCAGCAGTTGGGCGAGAGGGGGCTATGGCTACACCTTC
TRBJ2-2	TRBV2	TRBD2	-	CASSEPGTSGTGELFF	TGTGCCAGCAGTGAACCCGGGACTAGCGGGACCGGGGAGCTGTTTTTT
TRBJ2-3	TRBV7-8	TRBD2	-	CASSLPGLGLDTQYF	TGTGCCAGCAGCCTCCCGGGACTAGGATTAGATACGCAGTATTTT
TRBJ2-1	TRBV29-1	TRBD2	-	CSVERLAENNEQFF	TGCAGCGTTGAGAGGCTAGCGGAGAACAATGAGCAGTTCTTC
TRBJ1-2	TRBV2	-	-	CASSSDPTGRGGYTF	TGTGCCAGCAGTTCTGACCCGACAGGTCGGGGCGGCTACACCTTC
TRBJ2-5	TRBV5-3	TRBD2	-	CARSPVFVASGSRGTQYF	TGTGCCAGAAGCCCGGTTTTTGTAGCTAGCGGGAGTAGGGGGACCCAGTACTTC
TRBJ2-1	TRBV5-1	TRBD1	-	CASSLGRWTGDYNEQFF	TGCGCCAGCAGCTTGGGCCGTTGGACAGGGGACTACAATGAGCAGTTCTTC
TRBJ2-7	TRBV2	-	-	CASRDRDIPYEQYF	TGTGCCAGCAGGGACCGGGACATACCCTACGAGCAGTACTTC
TRBJ2-3	TRBV7-7	-	-	CASSIDRGGITDTQYF	TGTGCCAGCAGTATCGACCGGGGTGGAATCACAGATACGCAGTATTTT
TRBJ2-7	TRBV15	-	-	CATSRDRIAVAYEQYF	TGTGCCACCAGCAGAGATCGAATTGCTGTCGCCTACGAGCAGTACTTC
TRBJ2-2	TRBV27	-	-	CASSKGLTGELFF	TGTGCCAGCAGTAAGGGGTTAACCGGGGAGCTGTTTTTT
TRBJ1-5	TRBV28	-	-	CASSAATGIYQPQHF	TGTGCCAGCAGTGCCGCTACAGGGATTTATCAGCCCCAGCATTTT
TRBJ1-1	TRBV11-2	TRBD1	-	CASSPSPGTGPEAFF	TGTGCCAGCAGCCCTAGTCCCGGGACAGGGCCCGAAGCTTTCTTT
TRBJ1-2	TRBV29-1	-	-	CSFLLDGPNYGYTF	TGCAGCTTCCTACTAGACGGCCCTAACTATGGCTACACCTTC
TRBJ2-1	TRBV5-1	-	-	CASSALDSVHRDEQFF	TGCGCCAGCTCTGCCCTCGATAGCGTCCACCGCGATGAGCAGTTCTTC
TRBJ2-1	TRBV7-3	TRBD2	-	CASSLAGGTYNEQFF	TGTGCCAGCAGCCTAGCGGGAGGTACCTACAATGAGCAGTTCTTC
TRBJ1-4	TRBV28	-	-	CASSSQGMAANEKLFF	TGTGCCAGCAGTTCCCAGGGTATGGCGGCTAATGAAAAACTGTTTTTT
TRBJ2-1	TRBV7-9	TRBD1	once	CASSFTVGTGGDEQFF	TGTGCCAGCAGCTTCACTGTCGGGACAGGGGGCGATGAGCAGTTCTTC
TRBJ2-7	TRBV4-1	TRBD2	once	CASSQVLLASFSYEQYF	TGCGCCAGCAGCCAAGTCTTACTAGCGTCCTTCTCCTACGAGCAGTACTTC
TRBJ2-1	TRBV11-2	TRBD1	-	CASSPGTGTYNEQFF	TGTGCCAGCAGCCCGGGGACAGGGACCTACAATGAGCAGTTCTTC
TRBJ2-2	TRBV7-9	TRBD2	-	CASSLFVGLAGSGELFF	TGTGCCAGCAGCTTATTTGTGGGACTAGCGGGATCCGGGGAGCTGTTTTTT
TRBJ1-5	TRBV6-5	TRBD1	-	CASRLDRARPQHF	TGTGCCAGCAGACTCGACAGGGCGAGGCCCCAGCATTTT
TRBJ1-4	TRBV4-1	-	-	CASSQVQINEKLFF	TGCGCCAGCAGCCAAGTGCAGATTAATGAAAAACTGTTTTTT
TRBJ1-2	TRBV27	-	-	CASKSGGGGYTF	TGTGCCAGCAAGTCCGGGGGCGGGGGCTACACCTTC
TRBJ2-7	TRBV18	TRBD2	-	CASSPGRVLATVSYEQYF	TGTGCCAGCTCACCGGGACGCGTACTAGCGACTGTCTCCTACGAGCAGTACTTC
TRBJ2-3	TRBV28	TRBD1	-	CASRPGTGRTDTQYF	TGTGCCAGCAGACCGGGGACAGGGCGGACAGATACGCAGTATTTT
TRBJ2-7	TRBV11-3	TRBD1	-	CASSSRTGRGAYEQYF	TGTGCCAGCAGCTCCCGGACAGGGCGAGGGGCCTACGAGCAGTACTTC
TRBJ2-3	TRBV7-8	-	-	CASSLITDTQYF	TGTGCCAGCAGCTTAATTACAGATACGCAGTATTTT
TRBJ2-7	TRBV11-2	TRBD1	-	CASGQDNSYEQYF	TGTGCCAGCGGACAGGACAACTCCTACGAGCAGTACTTC
TRBJ1-6	TRBV28	-	-	CASTLGNSPLHF	TGTGCCAGCACCCTTGGGAATTCACCCCTCCACTTT
TRBJ2-1	TRBV28	TRBD2	-	CASSLIGTSGYNEQFF	TGTGCCAGCAGTTTAATTGGGACTAGCGGGTATAATGAGCAGTTCTTC
TRBJ2-1	TRBV27	-	-	CASSFGRTFEQFF	TGTGCCAGCAGTTTTGGCAGAACTTTTGAGCAGTTCTTC
TRBJ2-7	TRBV28	TRBD1	-	CASSLPRDRPYEQYF	TGTGCCAGCAGCTTACCCCGGGACAGGCCCTACGAGCAGTACTTC
TRBJ1-2	TRBV9	TRBD1	once	CASSARQGLHYGYTF	TGTGCCAGCAGTGCCCGACAGGGACTACACTATGGCTACACCTTC
TRBJ2-1	TRBV11-2	-	-	CASSNPTYPWQFF	TGTGCCAGCAGCAACCCGACGTACCCCTGGCAGTTCTTC
TRBJ1-5	TRBV11-2	TRBD1	-	CASSLSPGGQPQHF	TGTGCCAGCAGCTTAAGCCCAGGGGGCCAGCCCCAGCATTTT
TRBJ2-1	TRBV4-3	TRBD2	-	CASSHVLAGGFAEQFF	TGCGCCAGCAGCCATGTGCTAGCGGGAGGGTTCGCTGAGCAGTTCTTC
TRBJ1-5	TRBV15	TRBD1	once	CATSRPDREGIEDQPQHF	TGTGCCACCAGCAGACCGGACAGGGAGGGTATAGAGGATCAGCCCCAGCATTTT
TRBJ2-2	TRBV7-3	-	-	CASSLVGGGTGELFF	TGTGCCAGCAGCTTAGTCGGAGGCGGGACCGGGGAGCTGTTTTTT
TRBJ2-5	TRBV9	TRBD2	-	CASSASGSQETQYF	TGTGCCAGCAGCGCTAGCGGGAGTCAAGAGACCCAGTACTTC
TRBJ2-7	TRBV7-9	TRBD1	-	CASSAEGQPYEQYF	TGTGCCAGCAGCGCAGAGGGACAGCCCTACGAGCAGTACTTC
TRBJ2-7	TRBV11-2	-	-	CASSSGLAYEQYF	TGTGCCAGCAGCTCGGGACTGGCCTACGAGCAGTACTTC
TRBJ2-7	TRBV5-1	TRBD2	-	CASSFRALEREGAYEQYF	TGCGCCAGCAGCTTCAGGGCTCTGGAGCGGGAGGGAGCCTACGAGCAGTACTTC
TRBJ2-7	TRBV7-2	-	-	CASSLDRYYEQYF	TGTGCCAGCAGCTTGGACAGATATTACGAGCAGTACTTC
TRBJ2-7	TRBV6-5	TRBD2	-	CASSYSIGEREDEQYF	TGTGCCAGCAGTTACTCGATAGGCGAGCGGGAGGACGAGCAGTACTTC